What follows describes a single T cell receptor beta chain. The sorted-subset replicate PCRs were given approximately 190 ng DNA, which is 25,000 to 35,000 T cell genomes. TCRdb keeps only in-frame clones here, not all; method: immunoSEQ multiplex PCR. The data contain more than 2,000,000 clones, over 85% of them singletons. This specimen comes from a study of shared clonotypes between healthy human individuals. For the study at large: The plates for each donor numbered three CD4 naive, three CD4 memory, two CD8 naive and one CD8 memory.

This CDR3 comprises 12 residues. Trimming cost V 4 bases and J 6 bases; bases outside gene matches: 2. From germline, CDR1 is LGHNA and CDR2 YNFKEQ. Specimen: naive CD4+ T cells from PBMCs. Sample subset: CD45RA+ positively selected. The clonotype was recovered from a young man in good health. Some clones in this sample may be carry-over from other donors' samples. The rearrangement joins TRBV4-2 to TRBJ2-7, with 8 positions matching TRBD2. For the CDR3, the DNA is TGTGCCAGCAGCCCAGCGGGGGTCGAGCAGTACTTC. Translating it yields CASSPAGVEQYF.